The rows below give T cell receptor beta chains drawn from one sample of a study of cytomegalovirus exposure and HLA in healthy donors. The data were produced by immunoSEQ multiplex PCR, yet TCRdb's version contains in-frame clones alone and is incomplete. The sample consists of 100,000 to 150,000 clones, under 85% of them appearing once. The specimen sequenced was PBMCs. These receptors all come from a woman aged 45 to 65 in good health and CMV-seropositive. The CDR3 runs from the conserved cysteine through the conserved F or W. D genes are given only for firm matches. The listing skips clone size in some rows; elsewhere it reads once, few, many or a size class.

D gene: TRBD2
clone size: once
J gene: TRBJ2-5
V gene: TRBV5-1
CDR3 DNA: TGCGCCAGCAGCTTGGGTCGGGGGGGCCAAGTTAGAGAGACCCAGTACTTC
CDR3 protein: CASSLGRGGQVRETQYF

D gene: TRBD2
clone size: once
J gene: TRBJ2-5
V gene: TRBV4-1
CDR3 DNA: TGCGCCAGCAGCCCATCCCGGGTAGCGGGAGAAGAGACCCAGTACTTC
CDR3 protein: CASSPSRVAGEETQYF

D gene: TRBD2
clone size: few
J gene: TRBJ2-1
V gene: TRBV4-1
CDR3 DNA: TGCGCCAGCAGCCTGCGGACTAGCGGGAGGGTCAATGAGCAGTTCTTC
CDR3 protein: CASSLRTSGRVNEQFF

D gene: NA
clone size: few
J gene: TRBJ2-4
V gene: TRBV4-3
CDR3 DNA: TGCGCCAGCAGCCAACTAACCGTCGGGGGAAACAACATTCAGTACTTC
CDR3 protein: CASSQLTVGGNNIQYF

D gene: NA
clone size: NA
J gene: TRBJ2-5
V gene: TRBV5-6
CDR3 DNA: TGTGCCAGCAGCTTGTTGGATACTAGTCGAAAAGAGACCCAGTACTTC
CDR3 protein: CASSLLDTSRKETQYF

D gene: NA
clone size: NA
J gene: TRBJ2-5
V gene: TRBV2
CDR3 DNA: TGTGCCAGCACAACTGATCGGGGAAGGGAGACCCAGTACTTC
CDR3 protein: CASTTDRGRETQYF

D gene: NA
clone size: NA
J gene: TRBJ2-3
V gene: TRBV5-1
CDR3 DNA: TGCGCCAGCAGCTTGTTCGACAGTGCTAGCACAGATACGCAGTATTTT
CDR3 protein: CASSLFDSASTDTQYF

D gene: NA
clone size: NA
J gene: TRBJ2-2
V gene: TRBV4-2
CDR3 DNA: TGTGCCAGCAGCCCGGCTTCAGGGACCGGGGAGCTGTTTTTT
CDR3 protein: CASSPASGTGELFF

D gene: TRBD2
clone size: once
J gene: TRBJ2-4
V gene: TRBV2
CDR3 DNA: TGTGCCAGCAGTAGGGAGAGCGGGGAGGCACTAAACATTCAGTACTTC
CDR3 protein: CASSRESGEALNIQYF

D gene: TRBD1
clone size: once
J gene: TRBJ2-3
V gene: TRBV6-5
CDR3 DNA: TGTGCCAGCAGCTCCGGGACAGGGGGCGCAGATACGCAGTATTTT
CDR3 protein: CASSSGTGGADTQYF

D gene: NA
clone size: once
J gene: TRBJ2-7
V gene: TRBV28
CDR3 DNA: TGTGCCAGCAGTTCGGGCGGGCCCTACGAGCAGTACTTC
CDR3 protein: CASSSGGPYEQYF

D gene: TRBD2
clone size: NA
J gene: TRBJ2-5
V gene: TRBV19
CDR3 DNA: TGTGCCAGTGGTATAGAGCTAGCGGGAGTGGTAGAGACCCAGTACTTC
CDR3 protein: CASGIELAGVVETQYF

D gene: NA
clone size: NA
J gene: TRBJ1-5
V gene: TRBV6-1
CDR3 DNA: TGTGCCAGCAGTGATTCCGGGAGGAATCAGCCCCAGCATTTT
CDR3 protein: CASSDSGRNQPQHF

D gene: TRBD1
clone size: NA
J gene: TRBJ1-1
V gene: TRBV6-1
CDR3 DNA: TGTGCCAGCAACCCCCGGACAGGAGGCACTGAAGCTTTCTTT
CDR3 protein: CASNPRTGGTEAFF

D gene: TRBD2
clone size: NA
J gene: TRBJ2-4
V gene: TRBV27
CDR3 DNA: TGTGCCAGCAGTTTTTTCCCAGCGGGGGGCAAAAACATTCAGTACTTC
CDR3 protein: CASSFFPAGGKNIQYF

D gene: NA
clone size: few
J gene: TRBJ2-5
V gene: TRBV4-2
CDR3 DNA: TGTGCCAGCAGCCAAGTGGGGGAGCTAGCGGAGACCCAGTACTTC
CDR3 protein: CASSQVGELAETQYF

D gene: NA
clone size: NA
J gene: TRBJ2-5
V gene: TRBV30
CDR3 DNA: TGTGCCTGGAGTCGTTCAGGGTTGGAGGAGACCCAGTACTTC
CDR3 protein: CAWSRSGLEETQYF

D gene: TRBD2
clone size: few
J gene: TRBJ2-1
V gene: TRBV2
CDR3 DNA: TGTGCCAGCAGTGGGGGAAGGAGCGGGAATTTGGGCAATGAGCAGTTCTTC
CDR3 protein: CASSGGRSGNLGNEQFF

D gene: TRBD2
clone size: NA
J gene: TRBJ2-3
V gene: TRBV9
CDR3 DNA: TGTGCCAGCAGCGTAGGAGGTAGCGGGGGGCCCGCGGATACGCAGTATTTT
CDR3 protein: CASSVGGSGGPADTQYF

D gene: TRBD1
clone size: NA
J gene: TRBJ1-4
V gene: TRBV4-2
CDR3 DNA: TGTGCCAGCAGCCAGAGCCCGGACAGGGAAAAACTGTTTTTT
CDR3 protein: CASSQSPDREKLFF

D gene: NA
clone size: NA
J gene: TRBJ2-7
V gene: TRBV7-2
CDR3 DNA: TGTGCCAGCAGGACGAACTGGGGCCAATACGAGCAGTACTTC
CDR3 protein: CASRTNWGQYEQYF

D gene: NA
clone size: NA
J gene: TRBJ1-4
V gene: TRBV7-7
CDR3 DNA: TGTGCTAGCAGCTTAGGAGTTAGCCCTAATGAAAAACTGTTTTTT
CDR3 protein: CASSLGVSPNEKLFF

D gene: NA
clone size: NA
J gene: TRBJ2-5
V gene: TRBV7-2
CDR3 DNA: TGTGCCAGCACCCTAAGGGCTAGCTATGGAGAGACCCAGTACTTC
CDR3 protein: CASTLRASYGETQYF

D gene: NA
clone size: NA
J gene: TRBJ1-6
V gene: TRBV19
CDR3 DNA: TGTGCCAGTAGTATCACGGGCGGGCAGGCGAGGTCACCCCTCCACTTT
CDR3 protein: CASSITGGQARSPLHF

D gene: NA
clone size: NA
J gene: TRBJ2-7
V gene: TRBV7-2
CDR3 DNA: TGTGCCAGCAGCCTACGTAACGAGCAGTACTTC
CDR3 protein: CASSLRNEQYF

D gene: TRBD2
clone size: NA
J gene: TRBJ2-2
V gene: TRBV7-9
CDR3 DNA: TGTGCCAGCAGCCCAGCGGGGCGGGCCACCGGGGAGCTGTTTTTT
CDR3 protein: CASSPAGRATGELFF

D gene: TRBD1
clone size: NA
J gene: TRBJ2-6
V gene: TRBV30
CDR3 DNA: TGTGCCTGGAGTGTATTTCAGGGGGCGGGAGGGGCCAACGTCCTGACTTTC
CDR3 protein: CAWSVFQGAGGANVLTF

D gene: TRBD2
clone size: NA
J gene: TRBJ2-7
V gene: TRBV7-2
CDR3 DNA: TGTGCCAGCAGCTTAAGGGCGGGGGATTCCTACGAGCAGTACTTC
CDR3 protein: CASSLRAGDSYEQYF

D gene: NA
clone size: NA
J gene: TRBJ2-2
V gene: TRBV19
CDR3 DNA: TGTGCCAGTAGTATGGGGGCGGCCGGGGAGCTGTTTTTT
CDR3 protein: CASSMGAAGELFF

D gene: NA
clone size: NA
J gene: TRBJ2-5
V gene: TRBV19
CDR3 DNA: TGTGCCAGTAGTGGCATAGGACAAAAGTACTTC
CDR3 protein: CASSGIGQKYF

D gene: TRBD1
clone size: NA
J gene: TRBJ1-2
V gene: TRBV7-8
CDR3 DNA: TGTGCCAGCAGCTTAGAGTTGATACAGGGGGCTAGTGGCTACACCTTC
CDR3 protein: CASSLELIQGASGYTF

D gene: TRBD1
clone size: NA
J gene: TRBJ2-1
V gene: TRBV29-1
CDR3 DNA: TGCAGCGTTTATGGACAGGGGGCGAGGGCCTACAATGAGCAGTTCTTC
CDR3 protein: CSVYGQGARAYNEQFF

D gene: NA
clone size: few
J gene: TRBJ1-1
V gene: TRBV7-6
CDR3 DNA: TGTGCCAGCAGCCCGCGCCAGGGCACTGAAGCTTTCTTT
CDR3 protein: CASSPRQGTEAFF

D gene: NA
clone size: NA
J gene: TRBJ2-1
V gene: TRBV20-1
CDR3 DNA: TGCAGTGCTAGTACCTACAATGAGCAGTTCTTC
CDR3 protein: CSASTYNEQFF

D gene: TRBD2
clone size: NA
J gene: TRBJ2-7
V gene: TRBV10-3
CDR3 DNA: TGTGCCATCAAGCGGGAGGGCTACGAGCAGTACTTC
CDR3 protein: CAIKREGYEQYF

D gene: NA
clone size: once
J gene: TRBJ2-5
V gene: TRBV7-2
CDR3 DNA: TGTGCCAGCAGCTTAGCAGCCAGAGGGGAGACCCAGTACTTC
CDR3 protein: CASSLAARGETQYF

D gene: NA
clone size: NA
J gene: TRBJ1-3
V gene: TRBV6-5
CDR3 DNA: TGTGCCAGCAGTTACTCTGAGGGCTCTGGAAACACCATATATTTT
CDR3 protein: CASSYSEGSGNTIYF

D gene: NA
clone size: NA
J gene: TRBJ2-5
V gene: TRBV7-2
CDR3 DNA: TGTGCCAGCACCCCTATGGGGGGGGGCGCGACCCAGTACTTC
CDR3 protein: CASTPMGGGATQYF

D gene: TRBD2
clone size: NA
J gene: TRBJ2-7
V gene: TRBV6-1
CDR3 DNA: TGTGCCAGCAGCCCGTGGGAGGGCCACTCCTACGAGCAGTACTTC
CDR3 protein: CASSPWEGHSYEQYF

D gene: TRBD1
clone size: NA
J gene: TRBJ2-2
V gene: TRBV19
CDR3 DNA: TGTGCCAGTAGTCTCGGACAGGGTTCAACCGGGGAGCTGTTTTTT
CDR3 protein: CASSLGQGSTGELFF

D gene: TRBD1
clone size: NA
J gene: TRBJ2-7
V gene: TRBV27
CDR3 DNA: TGTGCCAGCGGTACAGGGGAGTTGTACGAGCAGTACTTC
CDR3 protein: CASGTGELYEQYF

D gene: TRBD2
clone size: few
J gene: TRBJ2-7
V gene: TRBV4-2
CDR3 DNA: TGTGCCAGCAGCCAAGAGGGCCTAAGGACAGCGGGAGGGCCCTACGAGCAGTACTTC
CDR3 protein: CASSQEGLRTAGGPYEQYF

D gene: NA
clone size: NA
J gene: TRBJ1-2
V gene: TRBV19
CDR3 DNA: TGTGCCAGTAGCCCTTGGAGGGACCTTGGCTACACCTTC
CDR3 protein: CASSPWRDLGYTF

D gene: NA
clone size: NA
J gene: TRBJ2-7
V gene: TRBV9
CDR3 DNA: TGTGCCAGCAGCACCCATAGCTACGAGCAGTACTTC
CDR3 protein: CASSTHSYEQYF

D gene: TRBD2
clone size: NA
J gene: TRBJ2-3
V gene: TRBV7-9
CDR3 DNA: TGTGCCAGCAGCCCGACCCTAGCGGGGGGGACAGATACGCAGTATTTT
CDR3 protein: CASSPTLAGGTDTQYF

D gene: NA
clone size: once
J gene: TRBJ2-5
V gene: TRBV27
CDR3 DNA: TGTGCCACCAGAGCGGAGACCCAGTACTTC
CDR3 protein: CATRAETQYF

D gene: NA
clone size: NA
J gene: TRBJ2-7
V gene: TRBV7-9
CDR3 DNA: TGTGCCAGCAGCTTAGCCAACTACGAGCAGTACTTC
CDR3 protein: CASSLANYEQYF